Presented here are 12 T cell receptor beta chains from one specimen sequenced in a study of regulatory T cells in long-lasting Graves disease. Time point described: persistent/refractory GD, antithyroid drugs over 5 years with positive TRAb. The TCR library was made from RNA extracted from PBMCs. Combining iRepertoire HTBI primers with Arm-PCR of CDR3 regions, the authors built TCR beta libraries. In TCRdb, the multiplex PCR reads were re-called with MiXCR into one record per CDR3 protein. Here the sample spans approximately 350,000 distinct CDR3 sequences, roughly 23% being singletons. Material: peripheral blood mononuclear cells (PBMCs), obtained when the disease was refractory, from a patient treated with antithyroid drugs. All receptors derive from a woman in her 40s with Graves disease.

Points on this clonotype: The junction does not match germline at one end; this may be a read error. The chain couples TRBV5-1 to TRBJ1-2, with D possibly TRBD1 on 5 matching bases. The germline V gene has CDR1 SGHRS and CDR2 YFSETQ. The CDR3 runs 17 residues. Here the CDR3 reads CASSWPQGALSNFGYTF. The DNA for the CDR3 is TGCGCCAGCAGCTGGCCCCAGGGAGCGTTGTCTAACTTTGGCTACACCTTC.

This clonotype has only a few counts. The V call is TRBV18, the J call TRBJ2-5, with D tentatively TRBD1 or TRBD2 (5 bases each). CDR3 length: 14 residues. V lost 6 bases and J lost 0, with 11 bases in between. Germline V gene sequence: CDR1 KGHSH, CDR2 LQKENI. The CDR3, as DNA: TGTGCCAGCTCCCCGGGGACCAACCAAGAGACCCAGTACTTC. It codes for CASSPGTNQETQYF.

There are many counts of this clonotype. V is TRBV5-6 and J is TRBJ2-5; D is undetermined. The length of the CDR3 is 14 residues. Germline loops: CDR1 SGHDT, CDR2 YYEEEE. Trimming took 4 bases from V and 5 from J, leaving 15 bases between them. The CDR3 region is CASSARSRGETQYF. The CDR3, as DNA: TGTGCCAGCAGCGCCAGATCCAGAGGCGAGACCCAGTACTTC.

This clonotype was seen just once. V and J are TRBV10-3 and TRBJ2-7, with 8 nucleotides matching TRBD1. The CDR3 has 17 amino acids. J gave up 0 bases and V 0 bases, and 7 bases lay outside the gene matches. Germline CDR1 ENHRY, CDR2 SYGVKD. The CDR3 region has the DNA TGTGCCATCAGTGAGTCCCCCGCAGGGGGCAGCTCCTACGAGCAGTACTTC. It encodes CAISESPAGGSSYEQYF.

At least ten counts were recorded for this clonotype. The rearrangement links TRBV2 to TRBJ2-2; no clear D. Per the germline V gene, CDR1 is SNHLY and CDR2 is FYNNEI. CDR3 length: 12 residues. The V end lost 6 bases, the J end lost 3 bases, and 5 bases lay between the germline ends. The CDR3 DNA reads TGTGCCAGCAGCGCCGACACCGGGGAGCTGTTTTTT. The encoded protein is CASSADTGELFF.

This clonotype was detected only a few times. The chain carries TRBV20-1 and TRBJ1-3, with a possible D match to TRBD1 (6 bases). The CDR3 length is 13 residues. CDR1 is DFQATT and CDR2 is SNEGSKA in the germline V gene (reference sequence). V lost 3 bases and J lost 6, with 12 bases in between. The CDR3: CSASNRVENTIYF. The CDR3 DNA is TGCAGTGCTAGCAACAGGGTTGAAAACACCATATATTTT.

The chain is built from TRBV5-1 and TRBJ1-3; 7 nucleotides match TRBD1. V shed 4 bases, J shed 4 bases, and the junction held 8 bases outside the gene matches. Germline CDR1 reads SGHRS; CDR2 reads YFSETQ. There are 15 residues in the CDR3. CDR3 in amino acids: CASSPAQGVGNTIYF. The CDR3 nucleotides are TGCGCCAGCAGCCCGGCCCAGGGGGTAGGAAACACCATATATTTT.

This clonotype appeared many times. The V and J genes are TRBV11-2 and TRBJ2-2; D perhaps matches TRBD2 (6 bases). The CDR3 extends over 14 amino acids. CDR1 SGHAT and CDR2 FQNNGV come from the germline V gene. V lost 5 bases to trimming and J lost 5 bases, with 12 bases between them. CDR3 amino acids: CASSPRAGTGELFF. DNA for the CDR3: TGTGCCAGCAGCCCCCGCGCGGGAACCGGGGAGCTGTTTTTT.

There are a few counts of this clonotype. DNA for the CDR3: TGCAGTGCTAGTCCGTACTATAGCTCCTACGAGCAGTACTTC. This gives the protein CSASPYYSSYEQYF. The chain carries TRBV20-1 and TRBJ2-7, with D uncertain. The CDR3 is 14 amino acids. The V end lost 3 bases, the J end lost 0 bases, and 12 bases lay between the germline ends. Germline CDR1 is DFQATT and CDR2 is SNEGSKA (reference sequence).

At least ten counts were recorded for this clonotype. The chain couples TRBV11-2 to TRBJ2-2; D gene uncertain. The CDR3 length is 14 residues. Trimming removed 0 bases from V and 6 bases from J, with 8 bases in between. CDR1 is SGHAT and CDR2 is FQNNGV in the germline V gene. The CDR3 protein is CASSLDPVAGELFF. CDR3 in DNA: TGTGCCAGCAGCTTAGATCCAGTCGCCGGGGAGCTGTTTTTT.

The chain uses TRBV19 and TRBJ1-3, with D uncertain. The CDR3 spans 21 residues. Germline V gene lookup returns CDR1 LNHDA and CDR2 SQIVND (reference sequence). The V end was cut by 4 bases, the J end by 0 bases, with 28 bases between. The CDR3 protein is CASSSPARMMEDWASGNTIYF. The CDR3 DNA reads TGTGCCAGTAGTAGTCCGGCCAGGATGATGGAAGATTGGGCCTCTGGAAACACCATATATTTT.

At least ten counts were recorded for this clonotype. This rearrangement joins TRBV6-1 to TRBJ1-2; D unresolved. In germline, CDR1 is MNHNS, CDR2 SASEGT. Trimming removed 4 bases from V and 2 bases from J, with 2 bases in between. This CDR3 has 11 residues. The CDR3 loop is CASSVNYGYTF. The CDR3 region has the DNA TGTGCCAGCAGTGTAAACTATGGCTACACCTTC.